The source of this T cell receptor (beta chain) is a study of human T cells and chemical hapten exposure. TCRdb passed the RACE reads through MiXCR, listing each CDR3 protein once. The sample contains approximately 71,000 distinct CDR3 sequences, roughly 11% of which appear only once. This clonotype was seen a few times. Described time point: patch test 3, about 24 weeks after DPC sensitization. The sample's treatment: therapeutic diphenylcyclopropenone sensitization with weekly scalp DPC. This TCR derives from a woman aged 45-59 years with alopecia areata. Some clones in this sample may be carry-over from other donors' samples. The sample here was whole blood, taken in connection with sensitization to the hapten diphenylcyclopropenone (DPC).

The CDR3 region has the DNA TGTGCCAGCAGCCAAGAAGAAGGGACCCGATATGGCTACACCTTC. Translation gives CASSQEEGTRYGYTF. V and J are TRBV4-2 and TRBJ1-2, with D maybe TRBD1 (5 bases). The germline gives CDR1 LGHNA, CDR2 YNFKEQ. V was trimmed by 0 bases and J by 5 bases, leaving 13 bases between them. CDR3 length: 15 residues.